One and the same sample provided the 7 T cell receptor beta chains below, sequenced in a study of blood T cell repertoires in COVID-19 (dated by TCRdb to the early 2020s). Preparation of the library involved the immunoSEQ multiplex PCR assay. Sourced from immuneACCESS, this table was stored by TCRdb with only in-frame sequences that have V and J called. A share of the clones is absent; for the studies checked, an unresolved V gene accounts for under half, and the remainder has no known explanation. This sample gives under 300,000 clones in total; roughly 88% of them show up just once. The ten top clones hold 12% of the sample. The specimen was peripheral blood. Source of these receptors: an elderly man with acute or convalescent COVID-19.

The chain has TRBV3-1 (or the pseudogene TRBV3-2) and TRBJ2-3, with unresolved D. Germline-derived CDR1 and CDR2 are LGHDT and YNNKEL (reference sequence). Trimming pared 4 bases from V and 0 bases from J, leaving 14 bases between. The CDR3 runs 16 residues. CDR3 amino acids: CASSPKPIPSTDTQYF. The CDR3 coding sequence is TGTGCCAGCAGCCCCAAGCCAATCCCTAGCACAGATACGCAGTATTTT.

This chain connects TRBV5-1 to TRBJ2-5; TRBD2 aligns across 12 bases. CDR1 and CDR2 from the germline V gene are SGHRS and YFSETQ. CDR3 length: 14 amino acids. Losses at the gene ends were 4 bases for V and 4 bases for J; bases not matched to a gene: 2. The chain's CDR3 is CASSPGLAGETQYF. Written as DNA, the CDR3 is TGCGCCAGCAGCCCGGGACTAGCGGGAGAGACCCAGTACTTC.

The chain uses TRBV7-3 and TRBJ2-3; no reliable D call. V was cut by 0 bases and J by 6 bases, with 7 bases left in between. Germline values: CDR1 SGHTA, CDR2 FQGTGA. This CDR3 is built from 13 residues. Here the CDR3 DNA reads TGTGCCAGCAGCTTAACGGGCGTGGATACGCAGTATTTT. This translates into CASSLTGVDTQYF. Supplemented by reference TRBV7-3 and TRBJ2-3, the full variable domain reads GAGVSQTPSNKVTEKGKYVELRCDPISGHTALYWYRQSLGQGPEFLIYFQGTGAADDSGLPNDRFFAVRPEGSVSTLKIQRTERGDSAVYLCASSLTGVDTQYFGPGTRLTVL.

V is TRBV6-2 or TRBV6-3 and J is TRBJ2-2; possible D gene TRBD1, 5 bases. CDR3 length: 14 amino acids. Germline values: CDR1 MNHEY, CDR2 SVGEGT. V was clipped by 5 bases and J by 8 bases, with 15 bases between them. The CDR3 coding sequence is TGTGCCAGCAGTCCACAGGCGGCAACTGGGGAGCTGTTTTTT. It translates to CASSPQAATGELFF.

This clone has more than one count but fewer than ten. The rearrangement links TRBV2 to TRBJ1-6; TRBD1 matches 7 bases. Per germline, CDR1 SNHLY and CDR2 FYNNEI. After removal of 6 bases from V and 10 bases from J, the junction contained 9 bases not matched to a gene. The CDR3 length is 14 residues. The CDR3 sequence is CASSGPGGRSPLHF. The CDR3 DNA reads as TGTGCCAGCAGCGGACCAGGGGGGAGGTCACCCCTCCACTTT.

The chain couples TRBV19 to TRBJ1-6; D possibly corresponds to TRBD1 (5 bases). Germline V gene lookup returns CDR1 LNHDA and CDR2 SQIVND (reference sequence). The CDR3 sequence is 15 residues long. V lost 5 bases, J lost 6 bases, and 14 bases lay in between. The CDR3 spells CASSPDRAINSPLHF. The CDR3 DNA follows: TGTGCCAGTAGTCCAGACAGAGCAATTAATTCACCCCTCCACTTT.

The CDR3 DNA follows: TGTGCCAGCAGTTTGGGGAGACTCTACGAGCAGTACTTC. Translation gives CASSLGRLYEQYF. The chain couples TRBV28 to TRBJ2-7, with D perhaps TRBD2 (5 bases). V lost 3 bases, J lost 3 bases, and 9 bases lay in between. Germline V lookup: CDR1 MDHEN, CDR2 SYDVKM. The CDR3 contains 13 residues.